The 24 T cell receptor beta chains presented below share a single source sample, sequenced in a study of long-term antiretroviral therapy in people with HIV (dated by TCRdb to between 2021 and 2022). The immunoSEQ hsTCRB v3.0 assay was used at survey level resolution to sequence the TRB variable region. TCRdb obtained this table from immuneACCESS and retained in-frame rearrangements with V and J assigned. These tables miss some clones; where compared with another copy, unresolved V genes account for less than half of the shortfall, and the remainder is unexplained. The sample records around 13,000 clones, 70% to 80% of which are singletons. The ten most abundant clones make up approximately 20% of the sample. Sequencing used unsorted PBMCs, obtained 0.5 years before starting antiretroviral therapy. These receptors all stem from a woman in her thirties or forties with HIV.

The chain couples TRBV2 to TRBJ1-4; 7 nucleotides agree with TRBD1. Germline lookup yields CDR1 SNHLY and CDR2 FYNNEI. J gave up 8 bases and V 4 bases, and 7 bases lay outside the gene matches. The CDR3 is 14 amino acids. CDR3 amino acids: CASSGYRGGEKLFF. For the CDR3, the DNA is TGTGCCAGCAGTGGATACAGGGGTGGGGAAAAACTGTTTTTT.

This clone was found once. The J gene is TRBJ1-6, the V gene TRBV7-6; D is unclear. V was shortened by 1 base and J by 5 bases, with 9 bases between the two germline ends. This CDR3 spans 15 amino acids. The germline gives CDR1 SGHVS, CDR2 FNYEAQ. DNA of the CDR3: TGTGCCAGCAGCTTAGACAGAGAGGATAATTCACCCCTCCACTTT. This gives the protein CASSLDREDNSPLHF.

The chain has TRBV5-8 and TRBJ1-2; D possibly corresponds to TRBD1 (5 bases). The V end was cut by 0 bases, the J end by 3 bases, with 12 bases between. The CDR3 spans 15 residues. Germline V lookup: CDR1 SGHTS, CDR2 YDEGEE. CDR3 sequence reads: CASSLGGVLHYGYTF. CDR3 coding DNA: TGTGCCAGCAGCTTGGGAGGGGTTCTGCACTATGGCTACACCTTC.

In this sample, this clone turned up a few times. J is TRBJ2-7 and V is TRBV5-1; D possibly corresponds to TRBD2 (5 bases). CDR3 size: 14 residues. V lost 7 bases and J lost 0, with 14 bases in between. In germline, CDR1 is SGHRS, CDR2 YFSETQ. The CDR3 nucleotides are TGCGCCAGCTCACCACAGCGGCGCTCCTACGAGCAGTACTTC. It codes for CASSPQRRSYEQYF.

This chain uses TRBV7-6 with TRBJ2-1, with 11 bases that match TRBD2. Trimming took 4 bases from V and 6 from J; bases not matched to a gene: 8. From germline, CDR1 is SGHVS and CDR2 FNYEAQ. This CDR3 has 16 residues. The CDR3 nucleotides are TGTGCCAGCAGCTCGCCGGGACTAGCGGTGAGCAATGAGCAGTTCTTC. The encoded protein is CASSSPGLAVSNEQFF.

The rearrangement uses TRBV29-1 and TRBJ1-4; D remains unclear. Trimming cost V 3 bases and J 8 bases, with 10 bases left between them. The CDR3 totals 12 residues. CDR1 SQVTM and CDR2 ANQGSEA come from the germline V gene. CDR3 DNA sequence: TGCAGCGTTGAGGCCGGGCTCGAAAAACTGTTTTTT. Its translation is CSVEAGLEKLFF.

This chain joins TRBV18 and TRBJ2-1; no firm D call. Germline V gene lookup returns CDR1 KGHSH and CDR2 LQKENI. V was shortened by 2 bases and J by 2 bases, with 13 bases between the two germline ends. The CDR3 totals 16 residues. CDR3 sequence: CASSPIPEPTYNEQFF. The CDR3 DNA reads TGTGCCAGCTCACCAATCCCGGAACCTACCTACAATGAGCAGTTCTTC.

This chain joins TRBV30 and TRBJ2-3; D may match TRBD1 or TRBD2 (6 bases each). V lost 0 bases and J lost 6, with 10 bases in between. Germline CDR1 GTSNPN, CDR2 SVGIG (reference sequence). This CDR3 contains 13 residues. CDR3 in amino acids: CAWSVQGLDTQYF. CDR3 DNA: TGTGCCTGGAGTGTACAGGGACTTGATACGCAGTATTTT.

V gene TRBV7-9 combines with J gene TRBJ2-7; maybe TRBD2 (6 bases). The CDR3 is made up of 11 amino acids. The V end was cut by 8 bases, the J end by 5 bases, with 10 bases between. Germline V gene sequence: CDR1 SEHNR, CDR2 FQNEAQ (reference sequence). CDR3 DNA: TGTGCCAGCTCGGGACTCCACGAGCAGTACTTC. This sequence encodes CASSGLHEQYF.

This clone appeared once. The chain joins TRBV27 to TRBJ1-5; D is possibly TRBD1 (6 bases). CDR3 length: 13 residues. V lost 6 bases, J lost 7 bases, and 13 bases lay in between. CDR1 is MNHEY and CDR2 is SMNVEV in the germline V gene (reference sequence). CDR3 in amino acids: CASRGGIGQPQHF. The CDR3 coding sequence is TGTGCCAGCAGAGGGGGAATCGGGCAGCCCCAGCATTTT.

This clone has just a few counts. The rearrangement uses TRBV6-1 and TRBJ2-1; D is uncertain. The CDR3 covers 14 residues. Germline assignment: CDR1 MNHNS and CDR2 SASEGT. Trimming removed 4 bases at V and 7 bases at J, with 14 bases between. CDR3 in DNA: TGTGCCAGCAGTGCCGAAGGAAGGGCTAATGAGCAGTTCTTC. It codes for CASSAEGRANEQFF.

This chain uses TRBV5-1 with TRBJ1-2; D ambiguous. Germline CDR1 is SGHRS and CDR2 is YFSETQ. The CDR3 is made up of 13 amino acids. V dropped 1 base and J dropped 6 bases, with 10 bases sitting between them. Here the CDR3 DNA reads TGCGCCAGCAGCTTGTTTACGTTAGATGGCTACACCTTC. Translating it yields CASSLFTLDGYTF.

V is TRBV29-1 and J is TRBJ2-1; D call uncertain. V lost 7 bases and J lost 0, with 13 bases in between. Germline V gives CDR1 SQVTM, CDR2 ANQGSEA. This CDR3 has 14 residues. CDR3 sequence: CSGFPTSSYNEQFF. In DNA, the CDR3 is TGCAGCGGATTCCCGACAAGCTCCTACAATGAGCAGTTCTTC.

This chain links TRBV21-1 with TRBJ1-2; the listed D gene, TRBD1, was not tested against the DNA. TRBV21-1 is described as a pseudogene. This CDR3 has 12 amino acids. For the CDR3, the DNA is TGTGCCAGCAGCAAACAAAACTATGGCTACACCTTC. Its protein product is CASSKQNYGYTF.

V is TRBV6-4 and J is TRBJ1-2, with a possible D match to TRBD1 (5 bases). Germline CDR1 reads MRHNA; CDR2 reads SNTAGT. CDR3 length: 13 amino acids. Trimming removed 3 bases from V and 4 bases from J, with 9 bases in between. DNA of the CDR3: TGTGCCAGCAGTGATGGGGCTCCCTATGGCTACACCTTC. Its protein is CASSDGAPYGYTF.

This chain links TRBV4-1 with TRBJ2-7; weak D call: TRBD2 (5 bases). V shed 1 base and J shed 3 bases, with 13 bases lying between them. Germline V gene lookup returns CDR1 MGHRA and CDR2 YSYEKL. This CDR3 region has 15 residues. The CDR3, as DNA: TGCGCCAGCAGCCAAGGGGATAGCGATCTCTACGAGCAGTACTTC. Amino acids: CASSQGDSDLYEQYF.

V gene TRBV12-5 combines with J gene TRBJ1-2; D possibly corresponds to TRBD1 (6 bases). Germline V CDR1 and CDR2: LGHNT, FRNRAP. The ends were cut back, 7 bases at V and 8 bases at J, with 14 bases in the middle. There are 12 residues in the CDR3. The CDR3 sequence is CASAEGEGGYTF. The CDR3 DNA is TGTGCTAGTGCCGAGGGGGAGGGCGGCTACACCTTC.

The chain is built from TRBV5-1 and TRBJ2-7, with 8 bases fitting TRBD1. Trimming cost V 8 bases and J 2 bases; bases outside gene matches: 9. Germline lookup yields CDR1 SGHRS and CDR2 YFSETQ. The CDR3 is made up of 14 amino acids. The CDR3 spells CASRVGTGTYEQYF. The CDR3 DNA reads as TGCGCCAGTCGCGTCGGGACAGGTACCTACGAGCAGTACTTC. Variable domain in full (rest from reference TRBV5-1 and TRBJ2-7): KAGVTQTPRYLIKTRGQQVTLSCSPISGHRSVSWYQQTPGQGLQFLFEYFSETQRNKGNFPGRFSGRQFSNSRSEMNVSTLELGDSALYLCASRVGTGTYEQYFGPGTRLTVT.

The rearrangement links TRBV30 to TRBJ1-1, with 7 bases aligning to TRBD1. Trimming at V came to 4 bases and at J to 4 bases, leaving 6 bases not matched to a gene. There are 13 residues in the CDR3. Germline loops: CDR1 GTSNPN, CDR2 SVGIG (reference sequence). In DNA, the CDR3 is TGTGCCTGGAAGGGGGCGTTGGGCACTGAAGCTTTCTTT. Translating gives CAWKGALGTEAFF. The full variable domain, its missing parts supplied by reference TRBV30 and TRBJ1-1, is SQTIHQWPATLVQPVGSPLSLECTVEGTSNPNLYWYRQAAGRGLQLLFYSVGIGQISSEVPQNLSASRPQDRQFILSSKKLLLSDSGFYLCAWKGALGTEAFFGQGTRLTVV.

The chain links TRBV4-3 to TRBJ1-2; 10 positions agree with TRBD1. J was trimmed by 5 bases and V by 1 base; bases with no gene match: 4. There are 15 residues in the CDR3. Germline-derived CDR1 and CDR2 are LGHNA and YSLEER. The CDR3 coding sequence is TGCGCCAGCAGCCAAGTAGACAGGGGGCTTTATGGCTACACCTTC. This codes for CASSQVDRGLYGYTF.

This chain connects TRBV30 to TRBJ2-2; tentatively, D is TRBD2 (6 bases). V dropped 7 bases and J dropped 1 base, with 16 bases sitting between them. Looked up from germline, CDR1 is GTSNPN and CDR2 is SVGIG (reference sequence). The CDR3 consists of 15 residues. The CDR3 DNA follows: TGTGCCTCTGGCGGCCGGGGGATGAACACCGGGGAGCTGTTTTTT. This gives the protein CASGGRGMNTGELFF.

J is TRBJ2-3 and V is TRBV7-9; perhaps D is TRBD1 or TRBD2 (5 bases each). This CDR3 comprises 15 residues. Trimming left V 3 bases short and J 1 base short, with 11 bases between. Germline V gives CDR1 SEHNR, CDR2 FQNEAQ (reference sequence). Here the CDR3 reads CASSFSRGGTDTQYF. The CDR3 region has the DNA TGTGCCAGCAGCTTTTCCAGAGGGGGCACAGATACGCAGTATTTT.

The chain is built from TRBV10-3 and TRBJ1-3, with D unresolved. Per germline, CDR1 ENHRY and CDR2 SYGVKD. Trimming took off 11 bases at V and 1 base at J, with 6 bases between the two ends. The CDR3 totals 11 residues. In nucleotides, the CDR3 is TGTGCCGTATCTTCTGGAAACACCATATATTTT. Its translation is CAVSSGNTIYF.

The CDR3 spells CSVGGGGGYTF. CDR3 nucleotide sequence: TGCAGCGTTGGAGGGGGCGGTGGCTACACCTTC. The chain joins TRBV29-1 to TRBJ1-2, with TRBD1 matching 7 bases. Germline-derived CDR1 and CDR2 are SQVTM and ANQGSEA. CDR3 length: 11 residues. With V trimmed by 4 bases and J by 7 bases, 3 bases remained unmatched.